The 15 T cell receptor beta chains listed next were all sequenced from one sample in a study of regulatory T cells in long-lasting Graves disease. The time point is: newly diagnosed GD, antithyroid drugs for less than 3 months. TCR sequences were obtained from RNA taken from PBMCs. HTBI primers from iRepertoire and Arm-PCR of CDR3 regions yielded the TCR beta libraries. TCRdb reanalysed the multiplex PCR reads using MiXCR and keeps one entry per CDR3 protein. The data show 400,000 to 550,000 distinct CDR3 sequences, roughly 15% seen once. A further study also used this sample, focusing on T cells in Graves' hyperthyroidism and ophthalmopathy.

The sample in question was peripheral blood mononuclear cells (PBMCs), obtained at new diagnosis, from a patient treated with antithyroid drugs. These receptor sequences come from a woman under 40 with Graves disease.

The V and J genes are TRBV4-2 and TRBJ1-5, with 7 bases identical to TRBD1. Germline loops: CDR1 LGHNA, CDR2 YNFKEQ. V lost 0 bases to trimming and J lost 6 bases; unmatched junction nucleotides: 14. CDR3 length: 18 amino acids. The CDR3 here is CASSQDLATGSGGQPQHF. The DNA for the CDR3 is TGTGCCAGCAGCCAAGATCTCGCGACAGGGTCGGGGGGTCAGCCCCAGCATTTT.

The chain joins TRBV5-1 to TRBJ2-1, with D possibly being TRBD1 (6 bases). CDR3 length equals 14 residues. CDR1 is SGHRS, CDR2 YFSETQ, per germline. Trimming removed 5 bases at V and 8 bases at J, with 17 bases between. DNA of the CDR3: TGCGCCAGCAGTATCGGGACACCGTCCCATGAGCAGTTCTTC. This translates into CASSIGTPSHEQFF.

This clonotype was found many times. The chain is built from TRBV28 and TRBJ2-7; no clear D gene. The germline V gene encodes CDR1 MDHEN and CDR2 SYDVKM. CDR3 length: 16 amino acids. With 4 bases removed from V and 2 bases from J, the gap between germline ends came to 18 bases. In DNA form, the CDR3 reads TGTGCCAGCAGTTCCTCTCTCGGAGCTGAAACCTACGAGCAGTACTTC. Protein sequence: CASSSSLGAETYEQYF.

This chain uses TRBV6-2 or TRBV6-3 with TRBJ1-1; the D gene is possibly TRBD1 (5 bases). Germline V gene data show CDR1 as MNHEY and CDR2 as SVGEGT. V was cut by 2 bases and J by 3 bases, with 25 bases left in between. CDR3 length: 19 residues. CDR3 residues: CASSYGRIRDYLGDTEAFF. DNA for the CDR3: TGTGCCAGCAGTTACGGGCGTATCAGGGACTATTTGGGCGACACTGAAGCTTTCTTT.

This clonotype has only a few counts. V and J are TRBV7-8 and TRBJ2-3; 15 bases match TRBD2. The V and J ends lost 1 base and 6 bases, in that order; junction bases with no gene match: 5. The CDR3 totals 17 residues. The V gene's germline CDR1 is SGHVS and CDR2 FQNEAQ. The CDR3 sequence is CASSLGTSGRAADTQYF. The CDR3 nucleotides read TGTGCCAGCAGCTTAGGGACTAGCGGGAGGGCCGCGGATACGCAGTATTTT. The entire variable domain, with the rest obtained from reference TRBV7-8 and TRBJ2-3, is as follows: GAGVSQSPRYKVAKRGQDVALRCDPISGHVSLFWYQQALGQGPEFLTYFQNEAQLDKSGLPSDRFFAERPEGSVSTLKIQRTQQEDSAVYLCASSLGTSGRAADTQYFGPGTRLTVL.

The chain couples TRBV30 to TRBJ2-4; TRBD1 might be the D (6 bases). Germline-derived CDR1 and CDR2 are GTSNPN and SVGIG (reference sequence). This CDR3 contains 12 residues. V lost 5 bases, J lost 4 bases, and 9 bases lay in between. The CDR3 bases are TGTGCCTGGCTACAGGGAAAAAACATTCAGTACTTC. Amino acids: CAWLQGKNIQYF.

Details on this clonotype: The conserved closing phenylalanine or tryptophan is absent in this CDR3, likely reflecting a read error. The CDR3 loop reads CASTNRVGVYEQYL. The CDR3 DNA is TGTGCCAGCACTAACAGGGTTGGTGTTTACGAGCAGTACCTC. This chain uses TRBV10-3 with TRBJ2-7; tentative D call: TRBD1 (6 bases). CDR1 is ENHRY and CDR2 is SYGVKD in the germline V gene. V was cut by 10 bases and J by 4 bases, with 20 bases left in between. The CDR3 is made up of 14 amino acids.

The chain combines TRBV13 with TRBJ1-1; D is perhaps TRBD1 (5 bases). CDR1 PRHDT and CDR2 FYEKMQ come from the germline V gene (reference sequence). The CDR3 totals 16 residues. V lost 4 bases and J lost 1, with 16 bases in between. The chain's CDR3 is CASSSPRGVKNTEAFF. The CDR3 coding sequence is TGTGCCAGCAGCTCCCCAAGGGGTGTGAAGAACACTGAAGCTTTCTTT.

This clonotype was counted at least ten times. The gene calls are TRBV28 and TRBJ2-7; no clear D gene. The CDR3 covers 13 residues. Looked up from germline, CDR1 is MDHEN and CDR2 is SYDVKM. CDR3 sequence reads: CATAPTLAYEQYF. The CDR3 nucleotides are TGTGCTACAGCTCCGACTCTCGCCTACGAGCAGTACTTC. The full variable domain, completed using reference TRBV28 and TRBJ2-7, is DVKVTQSSRYLVKRTGEKVFLECVQDMDHENMFWYRQDPGLGLRLIYFSYDVKMKEKGDIPEGYSVSREKKERFSLILESASTNQTSMYLCATAPTLAYEQYFGPGTRLTVT.

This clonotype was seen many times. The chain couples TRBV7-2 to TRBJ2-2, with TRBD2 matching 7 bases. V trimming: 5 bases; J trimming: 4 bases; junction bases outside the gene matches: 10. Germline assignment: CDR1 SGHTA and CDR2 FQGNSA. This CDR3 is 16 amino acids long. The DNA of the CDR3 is TGTGCCAGCAGCCGGTGGGGCGGGAGCGCCACCGGGGAGCTGTTTTTT. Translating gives CASSRWGGSATGELFF.

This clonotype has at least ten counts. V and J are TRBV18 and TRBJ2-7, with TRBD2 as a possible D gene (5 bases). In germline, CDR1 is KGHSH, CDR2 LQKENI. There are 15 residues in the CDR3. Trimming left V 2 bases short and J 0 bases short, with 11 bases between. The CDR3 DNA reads TGTGCCAGCTCACCATCGATAGCGAGCTCCTACGAGCAGTACTTC. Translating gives CASSPSIASSYEQYF.

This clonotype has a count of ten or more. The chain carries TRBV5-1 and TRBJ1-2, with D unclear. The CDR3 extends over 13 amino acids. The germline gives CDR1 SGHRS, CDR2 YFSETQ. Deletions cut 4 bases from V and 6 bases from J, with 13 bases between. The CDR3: CASSLAAMDGYTF. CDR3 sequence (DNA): TGCGCCAGCAGCCTGGCTGCGATGGATGGCTACACCTTC. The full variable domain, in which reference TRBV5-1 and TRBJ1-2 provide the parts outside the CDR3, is KAGVTQTPRYLIKTRGQQVTLSCSPISGHRSVSWYQQTPGQGLQFLFEYFSETQRNKGNFPGRFSGRQFSNSRSEMNVSTLELGDSALYLCASSLAAMDGYTFGSGTRLTVV.

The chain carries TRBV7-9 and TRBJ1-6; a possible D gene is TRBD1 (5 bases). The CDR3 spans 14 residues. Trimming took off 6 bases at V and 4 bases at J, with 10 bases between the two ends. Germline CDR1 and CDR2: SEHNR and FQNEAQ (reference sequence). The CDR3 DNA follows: TGTGCCAGCAGTCGGGACCCTTATAATTCACCCCTCCACTTT. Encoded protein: CASSRDPYNSPLHF.

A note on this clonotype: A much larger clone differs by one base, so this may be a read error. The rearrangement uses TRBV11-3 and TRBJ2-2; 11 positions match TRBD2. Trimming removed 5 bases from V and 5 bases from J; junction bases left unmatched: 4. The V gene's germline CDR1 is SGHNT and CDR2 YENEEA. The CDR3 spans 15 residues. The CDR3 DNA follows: TGTGCCAGCAGCCGGGGACTAGCGGAGACCGGGGAGCTGTTTTTT. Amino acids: CASSRGLAETGELFF.

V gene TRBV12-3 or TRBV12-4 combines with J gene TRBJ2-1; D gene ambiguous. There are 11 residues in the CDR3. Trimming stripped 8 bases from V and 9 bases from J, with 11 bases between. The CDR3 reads CASGQFLEQFF. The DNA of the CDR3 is TGTGCCAGCGGCCAGTTTCTTGAGCAGTTCTTC.